Sequencing of this TCR beta chain was carried out in a study of cytomegalovirus exposure and HLA in healthy donors. Study-wide results and limits: Trimming of TCR beta V- and J-genes showed a link, identified in a later analysis, to a missense DCLRE1C variant. In a later analysis, specific HLA alleles were associated with over 15,000 TCR beta sequences at a 0.05 false discovery rate. Generally TCR sequences proved uncommon, though certain public TCRs appeared in numerous donors.

The PCR had 60 Vbeta and 13 Jbeta primers. Produced via immunoSEQ multiplex PCR; TCRdb's table is partial and in-frame only. The sample holds about 120,000 clones; about 78% are singletons and the top ten take 1.2%. The CDR3 contains 16 residues. CDR1 is SGHRS and CDR2 is YFSETQ in the germline V gene. V lost 3 bases, J lost 3 bases, and 18 bases lay in between. Of note for this clone: Its cognate antigen is unknown.

Donors showed nominal health when sampled, although they likely had unrecorded immune exposures. The specimen was PBMCs. The TCR originated in a female donor in good health and CMV-seronegative. The chain uses TRBV5-1 and TRBJ1-2; D is perhaps TRBD1 (5 bases). DNA for the CDR3: TGCGCCAGCAGCTATAGGCTTGCAGGGCTCTACTATGGCTACACCTTC. This sequence encodes CASSYRLAGLYYGYTF. Complete variable domain (other parts from reference TRBV5-1 and TRBJ1-2): KAGVTQTPRYLIKTRGQQVTLSCSPISGHRSVSWYQQTPGQGLQFLFEYFSETQRNKGNFPGRFSGRQFSNSRSEMNVSTLELGDSALYLCASSYRLAGLYYGYTFGSGTRLTVV.